The T cell receptor (beta chain) under discussion was sequenced for a study of T cell repertoires in cytomegalovirus infection. The CDR3 runs 13 residues. Deletions cut 3 bases from V and 2 bases from J, with 6 bases between. Germline lookup yields CDR1 MRHNA and CDR2 SNTAGT. A single record per CDR3 protein comes from TCRdb applying MiXCR to the reads. This sample carries approximately 630,000 distinct CDR3 sequences, less than 25% of them seen once, and the ten largest clones take around 7.6%. This clonotype showed up just a few times. The V call is TRBV6-4, the J call TRBJ2-3, with D uncertain. The sequenced sample consisted of CD8+ T cells from PBMCs. This sequence was found in a human donor in good health (CMV status not recorded). Some clones in this sample may be carry-over from other donors' samples. The CDR3 DNA sequence: TGTGCCAGCAGTGAGGTTTTCACAGATACGCAGTATTTT. Residues: CASSEVFTDTQYF.